This TCR beta chain was documented in a study of spatial heterogeneity in lung cancer. Study-level findings and limits: Counts of expanded intratumoral alpha and beta TCRs tracked tumor mutation counts. Ubiquitous and regional expanded TCR counts tracked ubiquitous and regional nonsynonymous mutations, respectively.

Regarding time point: sample taken at primary tumor resection. The donors, 70 to 80 patients with untreated early-stage non-small cell lung cancer, provided the samples. Unsorted whole RNA samples from tumor, nontumor lung or frozen PBMC were sequenced. TCRdb used MiXCR to reprocess the 5' RACE reads, holding one entry per CDR3 protein. The sample lists 13,000 or so distinct CDR3 sequences, about 6% occurring once. This CDR3 has 11 amino acids. The V gene's germline CDR1 is SEHNR and CDR2 FQNEAQ (reference sequence). V gave up 3 bases and J gave up 5 bases, with 5 bases separating them. In this sample, this clonotype is medium-sized. Its antigen is not known. Because this beta chain is a stray read in a library intended to capture alpha chains, its abundance should not be given much weight.

The rearrangement links TRBV7-9 to TRBJ2-7; D is unclear. The input for sequencing was lung tumor tissue, taken at surgery. The source is a female donor with early-stage non-small cell lung cancer. CDR3 sequence: CASSFRHEQYF. In DNA, the CDR3 is TGTGCCAGCAGCTTTCGGCACGAGCAGTACTTC. The full variable domain, rest sourced from reference TRBV7-9 and TRBJ2-7, is DTGVSQNPRHKITKRGQNVTFRCDPISEHNRLYWYRQTLGQGPEFLTYFQNEAQLEKSRLLSDRFSAERPKGSFSTLEIQRTEQGDSAMYLCASSFRHEQYFGPGTRLTVT.